Presented here are 10 T cell receptor beta chains from one specimen sequenced in a study of naive and memory T cell subsets. An equimolar mix of two oligonucleotides served as the beta constant-region primer for TRBC1 and TRBC2. Nested alpha and beta constant-region primers with the SP2 primer drove four PCR rounds on ligated cDNA. TCRdb reprocessed the UMI-ligation and nested PCR reads with MiXCR, giving one entry per CDR3 protein. The sample contains 100,000 to 150,000 distinct CDR3 sequences, just over 35% of which appear only once. Sequencing was performed on central memory CD4+ T cells from blood. The receptors originated from a human donor in good health.

This clonotype was recorded a few times. The genes are TRBV9 and TRBJ2-1, with TRBD1 identical over 8 bases. The CDR3 covers 19 residues. Germline lookup yields CDR1 SGDLS and CDR2 YYNGEE. The junction had 19 bases not matched to a gene; V was cut back by 4 bases and J by 4 bases. CDR3 coding DNA: TGTGCCAGCAGCCCTTACTCAGGGGGCGGACCTCGGGGGTACAATGAGCAGTTCTTC. Translation: CASSPYSGGGPRGYNEQFF.

This clonotype was recorded a few times. The chain employs TRBV2 and TRBJ2-6; D possibly matches TRBD1 or TRBD2 (5 bases each). V was shortened by 6 bases and J by 4 bases, with 13 bases between the two germline ends. This CDR3 is built from 15 residues. Germline V gives CDR1 SNHLY, CDR2 FYNNEI. The CDR3 DNA reads TGTGCCAGCAGCGAGAGAGGGGCCGGGGCCAACGTCCTGACTTTC. Protein product: CASSERGAGANVLTF.

The chain has TRBV4-3 and TRBJ2-6; a weak D match, TRBD1 (6 bases). Trimming took 4 bases from V and 3 from J, leaving 16 bases between them. Per germline, CDR1 LGHNA and CDR2 YSLEER. The CDR3 has 17 amino acids. CDR3 coding DNA: TGCGCCAGCAGCCCAAGGGTACAGGGCGGTGGGGCCAACGTCCTGACTTTC. Protein sequence: CASSPRVQGGGANVLTF.

The gene calls are TRBV24-1 and TRBJ2-3; 10 bases match TRBD1. CDR3 length: 18 residues. Trimming at V came to 0 bases and at J to 0 bases, leaving 5 bases not matched to a gene. Per the germline V gene, CDR1 is KGHDR and CDR2 is SFDVKD. Written as DNA, the CDR3 is TGTGCCACCAGTGATTTGGGGACAGGGGCTTGGAGCACAGATACGCAGTATTTT. This gives the protein CATSDLGTGAWSTDTQYF.

This clonotype was picked up a small number of times. This chain connects TRBV20-1 to TRBJ2-4, with D possibly matching TRBD1 (6 bases). V lost 3 bases and J 6 bases, leaving 12 bases between the germline ends. CDR1 and CDR2 from the germline V gene are DFQATT and SNEGSKA (reference sequence). This CDR3 contains 13 residues. The CDR3: CSASRGGLNIQYF. The CDR3 DNA reads as TGCAGTGCTAGCAGAGGGGGTCTAAACATTCAGTACTTC.

This clonotype came up once. The chain is built from TRBV28 and TRBJ2-5; D remains ambiguous. V lost 2 bases and J lost 1, with 11 bases in between. CDR1 is MDHEN and CDR2 is SYDVKM in the germline V gene. The CDR3 contains 15 residues. This CDR3 reads CASSLPGQTQETQYF. In DNA form, the CDR3 reads TGTGCCAGCAGTTTACCGGGCCAGACCCAAGAGACCCAGTACTTC.

The chain joins TRBV28 to TRBJ1-5; D gene uncertain. Germline V gene sequence: CDR1 MDHEN, CDR2 SYDVKM. The CDR3 spans 12 residues. V lost 2 bases, J lost 5 bases, and 4 bases lay in between. The CDR3 reads CASSLNDQPQHF. The DNA of the CDR3 is TGTGCCAGCAGTTTAAACGATCAGCCCCAGCATTTT.

This chain uses TRBV7-2 with TRBJ2-7, with D tentatively TRBD1 (6 bases). With 5 bases removed from V and 1 base from J, the gap between germline ends came to 15 bases. Looked up from germline, CDR1 is SGHTA and CDR2 is FQGNSA. The CDR3 has 15 amino acids. CDR3 protein: CASSRPGQLSYEQYF. CDR3 nucleotides: TGTGCCAGCAGCAGACCGGGACAACTATCCTACGAGCAGTACTTC.

This clonotype was seen more than once but under ten times. Here the CDR3 DNA reads TGTGCCAGCAGCTTAGCTACCTGGGCTAGCGGCTCCTACAATGAGCAGTTCTTC. Protein product: CASSLATWASGSYNEQFF. J is TRBJ2-1 and V is TRBV7-9; 7 nucleotides agree with TRBD2. CDR1 and CDR2 (germline): SEHNR, FQNEAQ (reference sequence). The CDR3 runs to 18 residues. V shed 0 bases, J shed 0 bases, and the junction held 8 bases outside the gene matches. The full variable domain, with the rest looked up from reference TRBV7-9 and TRBJ2-1, is DTGVSQNPRHKITKRGQNVTFRCDPISEHNRLYWYRQTLGQGPEFLTYFQNEAQLEKSRLLSDRFSAERPKGSFSTLEIQRTEQGDSAMYLCASSLATWASGSYNEQFFGPGTRLTVL.

V and J are TRBV6-5 and TRBJ1-5; no definite D call. Germline V gene lookup returns CDR1 MNHEY and CDR2 SVGAGI. The CDR3 contains 15 residues. Trimming cost V 7 bases and J 0 bases, with 13 bases left between them. CDR3 sequence reads: CASKPREYSNQPQHF. The CDR3 nucleotides are TGTGCCAGCAAACCCCGGGAGTATAGCAATCAGCCCCAGCATTTT.